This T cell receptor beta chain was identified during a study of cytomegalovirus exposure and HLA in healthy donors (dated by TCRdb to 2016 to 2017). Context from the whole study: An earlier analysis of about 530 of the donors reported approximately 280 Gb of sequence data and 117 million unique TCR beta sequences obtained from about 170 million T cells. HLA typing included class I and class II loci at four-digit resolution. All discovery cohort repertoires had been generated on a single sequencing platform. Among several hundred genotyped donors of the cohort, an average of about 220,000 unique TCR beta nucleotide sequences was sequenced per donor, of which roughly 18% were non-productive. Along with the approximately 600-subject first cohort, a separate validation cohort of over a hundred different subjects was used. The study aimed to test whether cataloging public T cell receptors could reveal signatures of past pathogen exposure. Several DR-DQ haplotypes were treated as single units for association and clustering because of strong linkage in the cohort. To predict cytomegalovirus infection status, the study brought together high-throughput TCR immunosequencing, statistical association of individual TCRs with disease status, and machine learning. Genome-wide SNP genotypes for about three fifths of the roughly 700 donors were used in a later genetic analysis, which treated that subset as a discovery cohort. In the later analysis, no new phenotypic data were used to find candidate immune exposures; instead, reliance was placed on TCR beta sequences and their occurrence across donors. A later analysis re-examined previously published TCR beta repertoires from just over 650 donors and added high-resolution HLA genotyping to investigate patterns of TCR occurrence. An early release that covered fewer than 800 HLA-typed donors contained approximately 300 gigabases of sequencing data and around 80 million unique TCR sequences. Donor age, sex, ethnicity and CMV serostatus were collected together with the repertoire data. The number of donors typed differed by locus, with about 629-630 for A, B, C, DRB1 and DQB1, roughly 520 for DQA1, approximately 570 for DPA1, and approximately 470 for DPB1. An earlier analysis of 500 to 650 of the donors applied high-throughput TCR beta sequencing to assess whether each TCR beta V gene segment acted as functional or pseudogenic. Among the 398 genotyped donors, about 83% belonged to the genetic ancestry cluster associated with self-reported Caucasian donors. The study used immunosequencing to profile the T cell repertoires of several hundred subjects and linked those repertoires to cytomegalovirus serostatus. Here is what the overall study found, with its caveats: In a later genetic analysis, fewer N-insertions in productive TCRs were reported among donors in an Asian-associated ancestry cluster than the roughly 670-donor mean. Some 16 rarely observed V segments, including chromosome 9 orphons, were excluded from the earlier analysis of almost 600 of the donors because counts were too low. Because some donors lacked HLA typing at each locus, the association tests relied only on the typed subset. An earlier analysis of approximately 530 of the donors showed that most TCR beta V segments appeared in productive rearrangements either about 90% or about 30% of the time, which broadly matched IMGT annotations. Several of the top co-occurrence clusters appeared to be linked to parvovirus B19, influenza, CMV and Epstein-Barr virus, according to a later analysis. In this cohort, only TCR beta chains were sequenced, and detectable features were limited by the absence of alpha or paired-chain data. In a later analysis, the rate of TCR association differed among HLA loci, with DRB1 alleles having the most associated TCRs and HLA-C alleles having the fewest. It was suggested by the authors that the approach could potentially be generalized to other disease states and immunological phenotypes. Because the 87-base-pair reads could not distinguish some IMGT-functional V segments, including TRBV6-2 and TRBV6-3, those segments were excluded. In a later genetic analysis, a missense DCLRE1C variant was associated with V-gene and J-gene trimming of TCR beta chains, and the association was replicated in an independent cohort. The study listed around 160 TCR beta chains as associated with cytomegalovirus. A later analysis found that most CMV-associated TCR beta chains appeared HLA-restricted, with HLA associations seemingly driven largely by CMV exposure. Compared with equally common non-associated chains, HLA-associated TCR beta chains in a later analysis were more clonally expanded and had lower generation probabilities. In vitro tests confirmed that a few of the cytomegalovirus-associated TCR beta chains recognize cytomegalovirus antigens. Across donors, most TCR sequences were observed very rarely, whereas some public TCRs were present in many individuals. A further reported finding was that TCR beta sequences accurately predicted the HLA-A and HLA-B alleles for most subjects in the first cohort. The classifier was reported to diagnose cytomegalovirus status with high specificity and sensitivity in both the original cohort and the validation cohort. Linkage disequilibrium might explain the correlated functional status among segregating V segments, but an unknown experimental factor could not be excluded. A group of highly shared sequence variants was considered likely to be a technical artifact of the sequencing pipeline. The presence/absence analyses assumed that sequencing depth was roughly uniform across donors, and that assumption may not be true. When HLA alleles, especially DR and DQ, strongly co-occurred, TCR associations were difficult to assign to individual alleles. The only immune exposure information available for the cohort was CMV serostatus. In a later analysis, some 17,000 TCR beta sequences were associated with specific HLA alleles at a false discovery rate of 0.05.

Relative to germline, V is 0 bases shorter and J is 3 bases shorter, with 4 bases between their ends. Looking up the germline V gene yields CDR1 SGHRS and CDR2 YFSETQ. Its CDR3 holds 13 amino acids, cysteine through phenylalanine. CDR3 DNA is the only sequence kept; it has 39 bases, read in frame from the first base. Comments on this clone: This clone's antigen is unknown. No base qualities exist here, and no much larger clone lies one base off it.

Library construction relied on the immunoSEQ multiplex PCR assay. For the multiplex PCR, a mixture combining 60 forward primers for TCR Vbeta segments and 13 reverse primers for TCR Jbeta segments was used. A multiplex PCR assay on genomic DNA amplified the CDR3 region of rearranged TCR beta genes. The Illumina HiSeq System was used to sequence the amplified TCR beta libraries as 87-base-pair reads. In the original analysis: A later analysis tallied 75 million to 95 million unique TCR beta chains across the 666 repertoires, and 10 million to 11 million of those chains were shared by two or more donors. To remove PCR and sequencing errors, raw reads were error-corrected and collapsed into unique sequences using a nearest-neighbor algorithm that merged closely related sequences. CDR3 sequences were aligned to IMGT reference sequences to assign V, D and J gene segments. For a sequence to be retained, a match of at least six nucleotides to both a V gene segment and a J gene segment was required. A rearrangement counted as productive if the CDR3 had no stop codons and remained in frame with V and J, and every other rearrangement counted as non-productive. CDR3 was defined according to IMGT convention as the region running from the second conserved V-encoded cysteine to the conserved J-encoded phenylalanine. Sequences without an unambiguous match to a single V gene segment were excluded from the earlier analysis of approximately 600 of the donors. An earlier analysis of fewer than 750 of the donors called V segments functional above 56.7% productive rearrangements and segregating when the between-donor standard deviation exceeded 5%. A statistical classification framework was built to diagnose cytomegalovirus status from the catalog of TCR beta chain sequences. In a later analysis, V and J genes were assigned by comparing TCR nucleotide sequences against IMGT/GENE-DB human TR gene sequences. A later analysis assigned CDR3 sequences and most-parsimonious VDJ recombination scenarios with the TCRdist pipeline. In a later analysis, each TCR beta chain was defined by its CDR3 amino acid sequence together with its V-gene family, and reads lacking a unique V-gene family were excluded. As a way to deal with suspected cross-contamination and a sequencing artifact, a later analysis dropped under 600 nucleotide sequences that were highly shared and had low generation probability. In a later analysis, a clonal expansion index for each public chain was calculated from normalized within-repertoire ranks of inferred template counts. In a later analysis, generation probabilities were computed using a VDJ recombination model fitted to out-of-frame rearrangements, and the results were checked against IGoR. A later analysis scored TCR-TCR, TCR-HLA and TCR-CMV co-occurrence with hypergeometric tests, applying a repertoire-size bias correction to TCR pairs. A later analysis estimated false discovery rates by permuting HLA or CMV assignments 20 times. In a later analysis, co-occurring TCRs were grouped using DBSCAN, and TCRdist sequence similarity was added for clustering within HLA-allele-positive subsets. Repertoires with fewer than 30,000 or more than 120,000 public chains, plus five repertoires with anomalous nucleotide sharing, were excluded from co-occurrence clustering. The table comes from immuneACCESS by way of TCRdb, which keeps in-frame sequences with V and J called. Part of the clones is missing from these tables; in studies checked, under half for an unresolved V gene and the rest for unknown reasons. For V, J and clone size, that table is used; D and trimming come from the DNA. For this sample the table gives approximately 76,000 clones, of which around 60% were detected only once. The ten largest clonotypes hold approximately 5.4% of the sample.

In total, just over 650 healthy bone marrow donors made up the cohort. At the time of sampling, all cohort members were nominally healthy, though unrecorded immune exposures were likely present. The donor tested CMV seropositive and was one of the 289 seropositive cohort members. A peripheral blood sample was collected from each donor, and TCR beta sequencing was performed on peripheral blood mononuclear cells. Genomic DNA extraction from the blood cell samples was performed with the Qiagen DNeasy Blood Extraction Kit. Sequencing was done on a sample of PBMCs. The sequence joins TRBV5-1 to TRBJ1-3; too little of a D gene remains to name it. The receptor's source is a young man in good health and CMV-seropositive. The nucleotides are TGCGCCAGCAGCTTGGAATATGGAAACACCATATATTTT. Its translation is CASSLEYGNTIYF.